Each of the 22 T cell receptor beta chains below was sequenced from the same sample in a study of T cell repertoires in cytomegalovirus infection. Antigens of these TCRs are unknown. TCRdb re-called the reads with MiXCR, one entry per CDR3 protein. The sample lists some 920,000 distinct CDR3 sequences, approximately 30% occurring once. Here the sequenced sample was cultured CD8+ T cells from PBMCs, taken from culture after CMV antigen stimulation. Receptor source: a human donor in good health (CMV status not recorded). Some clones in this sample may be carry-over from other donors' samples.

This rearrangement joins TRBV4-1 to TRBJ2-1, with D possibly called TRBD1 or TRBD2 (5 bases each). CDR3 length: 14 residues. Germline CDR1 and CDR2: MGHRA and YSYEKL. Trimming cost V 3 bases and J 5 bases, with 11 bases left between them. CDR3 DNA sequence: TGCGCCAGCAGCCACCCGGGACCCGACAATGAGCAGTTCTTC. This sequence encodes CASSHPGPDNEQFF.

The chain uses TRBV12-3 or TRBV12-4 and TRBJ2-3; TRBD2 matches at 14 bases. Unmatched junction bases numbered 1, after V lost 3 bases and J lost 5 bases. This CDR3 spans 15 amino acids. CDR3 sequence reads: CASSLTSGGEDTQYF. CDR3 bases: TGTGCCAGCAGTTTGACTAGCGGGGGGGAAGATACGCAGTATTTT.

The chain joins TRBV5-6 to TRBJ1-2; TRBD1 is a possible D gene (6 bases). CDR3 length equals 12 residues. V dropped 3 bases and J dropped 6 bases, with 9 bases sitting between them. From germline, CDR1 is SGHDT and CDR2 YYEEEE. CDR3 nucleotide sequence: TGTGCCAGCAGCTCGGGGGCCCATGGCTACACCTTC. It encodes CASSSGAHGYTF.

The chain links TRBV29-1 to TRBJ1-1; D gene ambiguous. CDR1 and CDR2 (germline): SQVTM, ANQGSEA. This CDR3 contains 8 residues. The V and J ends lost 6 bases and 4 bases respectively, with 0 bases between them. DNA for the CDR3: TGCAGCGTCACTGAAGCTTTCTTT. This sequence encodes CSVTEAFF.

A word on this clonotype: A much larger clonotype is one base distant, so this may be a read error. V gene TRBV7-3 combines with J gene TRBJ1-2, with 7 bases that match TRBD1. Germline-derived CDR1 and CDR2 are SGHTA and FQGTGA. This CDR3 region has 15 residues. V trimming: 8 bases; J trimming: 2 bases; junction bases outside the gene matches: 11. CDR3 DNA: TGTGCCAGCGGCGTTTTACCGGGACAGAACTATGGCTACACCTTC. Translated, it gives CASGVLPGQNYGYTF.

The rearrangement joins TRBV6-5 to TRBJ1-2; D is unclear. Germline V gene sequence: CDR1 MNHEY, CDR2 SVGAGI. The CDR3 totals 14 residues. Trimming took off 2 bases at V and 7 bases at J, with 14 bases between the two ends. The CDR3 region is CASSYGSGGSGYTF. In DNA, the CDR3 is TGTGCCAGCAGTTACGGTTCGGGAGGGTCTGGCTACACCTTC.

The sample holds a few counts of this clonotype. The chain uses TRBV24-1 and TRBJ2-5; D perhaps matches TRBD1 (5 bases). Germline values: CDR1 KGHDR, CDR2 SFDVKD. There are 12 residues in the CDR3. Trimming cost V 0 bases and J 7 bases, with 5 bases left between them. In nucleotides, the CDR3 is TGTGCCACCAGTGATTTGACAGGGACCCAGTACTTC. It specifies CATSDLTGTQYF.

The rearrangement uses TRBV7-9 and TRBJ2-2, with D uncertain. V lost 5 bases, J lost 0 bases, and 13 bases lay in between. This CDR3 spans 16 amino acids. The germline gives CDR1 SEHNR, CDR2 FQNEAQ (reference sequence). CDR3 nucleotides: TGTGCCAGCAGCCCTGTGTACACCACGAACACCGGGGAGCTGTTTTTT. Its translation is CASSPVYTTNTGELFF.

The chain combines TRBV6-6 with TRBJ1-5; no reliable D call. The CDR3 consists of 13 residues. The V and J ends lost 7 bases and 2 bases respectively, with 9 bases between them. Germline lookup yields CDR1 MNHNY and CDR2 SVGAGI (reference sequence). For the CDR3, the DNA is TGTGCCAGCAATTGCCCCGGCAATCAGCCCCAGCATTTT. It encodes CASNCPGNQPQHF.

V and J are TRBV12-3 or TRBV12-4 and TRBJ2-5; 8 bases are shared with TRBD2. The CDR3 contains 17 residues. The V gene end was trimmed by 3 bases and the J gene end by 2 bases; junction bases not matched to a gene: 11. The CDR3 DNA reads TGTGCCAGCAGTTTTACCCTTGCAACGGGGGGGCAAGAGACCCAGTACTTC. Protein product: CASSFTLATGGQETQYF.

There are a few counts of this clonotype. The V gene is TRBV13, the J gene TRBJ1-4; D gene ambiguous. This CDR3 is built from 14 residues. Germline V lookup: CDR1 PRHDT, CDR2 FYEKMQ (reference sequence). V lost 4 bases and J lost 8, with 14 bases in between. CDR3 DNA: TGTGCCAGCAGCTCCCGGGCCCTGGGGGAAAAACTGTTTTTT. Its protein is CASSSRALGEKLFF.

This chain links TRBV6-1 with TRBJ2-7; weak D call: TRBD2 (6 bases). Germline V CDR1 and CDR2: MNHNS, SASEGT. The CDR3 spans 12 residues. The CDR3 DNA sequence: TGTGCCAGCAGTGATGGGACTCAATGGGCGGACGTC. Amino acids: CASSDGTQWADV.

This clonotype was picked up a small number of times. The CDR3 spells CAISEKFSNTEAFF. DNA for the CDR3: TGTGCCATCAGTGAAAAATTCTCGAACACTGAAGCTTTCTTT. The J gene is TRBJ1-1, the V gene TRBV10-3; D unresolved. Trimming cost V 3 bases and J 1 base, with 9 bases left between them. CDR1 is ENHRY and CDR2 is SYGVKD in the germline V gene. The CDR3 is made up of 14 amino acids.

The chain links TRBV6-6 to TRBJ2-1; 10 bases are shared with TRBD1. Germline assignment: CDR1 MNHNY and CDR2 SVGAGI (reference sequence). This CDR3 is 15 amino acids long. Trimming took 9 bases from V and 7 from J; bases not matched to a gene: 12. In DNA form, the CDR3 reads TGTGCCAGTGCCTACCGGGACAGGGGTTCTAATGAGCAGTTCTTC. This encodes CASAYRDRGSNEQFF.

The chain uses TRBV7-9 and TRBJ2-5, with D perhaps TRBD1 or TRBD2 (5 bases each). From germline, CDR1 is SEHNR and CDR2 FQNEAQ (reference sequence). The CDR3 extends over 17 amino acids. V gave up 2 bases and J gave up 2 bases, with 18 bases separating them. CDR3 bases: TGTGCCAGCAGCTTAATCGGGGCAGGGCAGGGTCAAGAGACCCAGTACTTC. Protein product: CASSLIGAGQGQETQYF. The entire variable domain, with the rest obtained from reference TRBV7-9 and TRBJ2-5, is as follows: DTGVSQNPRHKITKRGQNVTFRCDPISEHNRLYWYRQTLGQGPEFLTYFQNEAQLEKSRLLSDRFSAERPKGSFSTLEIQRTEQGDSAMYLCASSLIGAGQGQETQYFGPGTRLLVL.

The chain uses TRBV10-3 and TRBJ2-7; no firm D call. V lost 2 bases, J lost 3 bases, and 8 bases lay in between. Looked up from germline, CDR1 is ENHRY and CDR2 is SYGVKD. CDR3 length: 13 amino acids. The CDR3 loop is CAISENSYYEQYF. The CDR3 coding sequence is TGTGCCATCAGTGAGAACAGTTACTACGAGCAGTACTTC.

The genes are TRBV27 and TRBJ2-7; TRBD1 aligns across 10 bases. Germline loops: CDR1 MNHEY, CDR2 SMNVEV (reference sequence). The CDR3 covers 15 residues. Losses at the gene ends were 7 bases for V and 3 bases for J; bases not matched to a gene: 9. The CDR3 protein is CASTPDRGIDYEQYV. The CDR3 DNA follows: TGTGCCAGCACTCCGGACAGGGGGATCGACTACGAGCAGTACGTC.

This clonotype has just a few counts. This chain links TRBV7-9 with TRBJ2-1; 12 positions agree with TRBD2. This CDR3 is built from 14 residues. Trimming at V came to 5 bases and at J to 8 bases, leaving 4 bases not matched to a gene. Germline V lookup: CDR1 SEHNR, CDR2 FQNEAQ (reference sequence). In nucleotides, the CDR3 is TGTGCCAGCAGCGCTAGCGGGGGGGCCCATGAGCAGTTCTTC. It specifies CASSASGGAHEQFF.

This clonotype turned up a few times. V is TRBV3-1 and J is TRBJ2-7; 7 positions match TRBD2. This CDR3 region has 14 residues. Germline trimming cut 7 bases from V and 3 bases from J; bases unmatched to any gene: 9. The V gene's germline CDR1 is LGHDT and CDR2 YNNKEL (reference sequence). DNA for the CDR3: TGTGCCAGCACCCCGGGGGGAAAACTCTACGAGCAGTACTTC. Its protein product is CASTPGGKLYEQYF.

This clonotype was seen at least ten times. The chain joins TRBV12-3 or TRBV12-4 to TRBJ2-5, with 8 bases aligning to TRBD2. V lost 3 bases to trimming and J lost 3 bases; unmatched junction nucleotides: 9. The CDR3 runs to 16 residues. This CDR3 is CASSFSGLAVKETQYF. CDR3 bases: TGTGCCAGCAGTTTCTCAGGACTAGCCGTAAAAGAGACCCAGTACTTC.

J is TRBJ1-5 and V is TRBV27, with D possibly matching TRBD1 (5 bases). Germline V CDR1 and CDR2: MNHEY, SMNVEV (reference sequence). CDR3 length equals 13 residues. Trimming took off 1 base at V and 12 bases at J, with 13 bases between the two ends. The CDR3 DNA reads TGTGCCAGCAGTTTATACTTAGCAGGGAGCCAGCATTTT. Encoded protein: CASSLYLAGSQHF.

This chain joins TRBV20-1 and TRBJ2-6, with D tentatively TRBD1 or TRBD2 (6 bases each). The germline gives CDR1 DFQATT, CDR2 SNEGSKA (reference sequence). V was trimmed by 6 bases and J by 4 bases, leaving 16 bases between them. The CDR3 runs to 15 residues. The CDR3 spells CSAERGEGGANVLTF. CDR3 in DNA: TGCAGTGCGGAAAGGGGGGAAGGAGGGGCCAACGTCCTGACTTTC.